The clone carrying this TCR beta chain was counted at least ten times. This entry is derived from a study of early T cells in non-severe SARS-CoV-2 infection. About the research overall: Sequencing was performed on bulk RNA from unsorted whole blood, leaving chains unpaired.

Looked up from germline, CDR1 is SEHNR and CDR2 is FQNEAQ (reference sequence). The CDR3 totals 13 residues. V dropped 11 bases and J dropped 0 bases, with 13 bases sitting between them. Researchers attached unique molecular identifiers to individual cDNA molecules. TCRdb analysed the 5' RACE reads with MiXCR anew, one entry per CDR3 protein. The table has 50,000 to 60,000 distinct CDR3 sequences, around 10% seen once. The genes are TRBV7-9 and TRBJ1-1, with D perhaps matching TRBD1 (6 bases). The specimen was whole blood, collected at baseline. This sequence originates from an adult who was a healthcare worker with PCR-confirmed SARS-CoV-2 infection or an uninfected control (not recorded which). This chain's CDR3 is CAGYTGMNTEAFF. The CDR3 DNA reads TGTGCCGGCTACACAGGGATGAACACTGAAGCTTTCTTT.